This T cell receptor (beta chain) emerged from a study of human T cells and chemical hapten exposure. Study background: While the approximately 24-week study was under way, patients received diphenylcyclopropenone on the scalp every week.

One entry per CDR3 protein results from TCRdb running MiXCR on the RACE reads. The sample lists roughly 380,000 distinct CDR3 sequences; roughly 4.6% were seen once. This clonotype occurred many times. Germline V gene sequence: CDR1 SGHRS, CDR2 YFSETQ. CDR3 length: 15 amino acids. Trimming took 0 bases from V and 4 from J, leaving 11 bases between them. Indicated time point: pre-sensitization, week 0. The sample's treatment: therapeutic diphenylcyclopropenone sensitization with weekly scalp DPC. The source was whole blood, collected in connection with sensitization to the hapten diphenylcyclopropenone (DPC). The V gene is TRBV5-1, the J gene TRBJ1-5, with D maybe TRBD1 (5 bases). The clonotype was recovered from a woman aged 50 to 60 with alopecia areata. Some clones in this sample may be carry-over from other donors' samples. The DNA of the CDR3 is TGCGCCAGCAGCTTGGATGGACAAGCTAATCAGCCCCAGCATTTT. Amino acid sequence: CASSLDGQANQPQHF.